This T cell receptor (beta chain) was sequenced for a study of identifying expanded T cells in peripheral blood. Method: immunoSEQ multiplex PCR; TCRdb's copy keeps in-frame clones and lacks some. The table has about 100,000 clones, 80% to 90% seen once. This CDR3 comprises 19 residues. Germline trimming cut 5 bases from V and 4 bases from J; bases unmatched to any gene: 22. Germline lookup yields CDR1 SGHAT and CDR2 FQNNGV. Study findings and constraints: Technical replicates showed around 1.2 changed clones; two weeks roughly 16; four weeks 19.

Worth noting for this clone: Antigen specificity is unknown.

No infections or other immune events were documented during collection. The sample was blood. V usage is TRBV11-2 and J usage is TRBJ1-2; TRBD1 agrees at 7 bases. The sequence was collected from a person aged 18 to 75 in good health. CDR3 amino acids: CASSTKPQGGPRFVYGYTF. CDR3 in DNA: TGTGCCAGCAGCACCAAACCTCAGGGGGGCCCCCGTTTTGTCTATGGCTACACCTTC.